This TCR beta chain came from a study of cytomegalovirus exposure and HLA in healthy donors. Background on the study: Clustering assigned over 70% of the approximately 400 genotyped donors to the Caucasian-associated ancestry cluster. Findings and caveats of the study: An ancestry cluster, one associated with Asian ancestry, reportedly showed fewer N-insertions than the roughly 700-donor mean in a later analysis.

The primer mix had 60 Vbeta and 13 Jbeta primers. Assay: immunoSEQ multiplex PCR; the TCRdb copy retains only in-frame clones and omits some. The sample shows 95,000 to 150,000 clones, 60% to 75% of them seen only once. This clone appeared a single time. The target antigen is unknown. Germline V gene sequence: CDR1 LNHNV, CDR2 YYDKDF (reference sequence). This CDR3 comprises 17 residues. With 3 bases clipped from V and 7 bases from J, the junction kept 13 bases outside the gene matches. Participants comprised healthy donors of bone marrow. Source material: PBMCs. This rearrangement joins TRBV15 to TRBJ1-5, with 9 positions matching TRBD1. This clonotype was sampled from a woman in her 40s in good health and CMV-seropositive. DNA for the CDR3: TGTGCCACCAGCAGCGAGGGTAGGGGGACAGGGAGGCAGCCCCAGCATTTT. It specifies CATSSEGRGTGRQPQHF.